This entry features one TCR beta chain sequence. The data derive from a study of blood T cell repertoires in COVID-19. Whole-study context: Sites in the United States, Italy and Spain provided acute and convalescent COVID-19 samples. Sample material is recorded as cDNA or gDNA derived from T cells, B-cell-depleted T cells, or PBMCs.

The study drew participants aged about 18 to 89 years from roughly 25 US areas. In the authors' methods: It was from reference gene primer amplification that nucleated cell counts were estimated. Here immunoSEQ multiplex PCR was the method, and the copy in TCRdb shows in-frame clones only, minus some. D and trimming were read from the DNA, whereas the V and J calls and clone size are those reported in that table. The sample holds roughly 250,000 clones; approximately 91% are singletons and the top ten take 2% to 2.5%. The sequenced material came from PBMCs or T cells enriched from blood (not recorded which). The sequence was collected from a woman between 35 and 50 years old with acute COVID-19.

The CDR3 is CASSYPDRANSPLHF. The CDR3 coding sequence is TGTGCCAGCAGCTATCCCGACAGGGCGAATTCACCCCTCCACTTT. This chain uses TRBV6-2 or TRBV6-3 with TRBJ1-6; 7 bases align to TRBD1. The CDR3 contains 15 residues. The V gene end was trimmed by 6 bases and the J gene end by 7 bases; junction bases not matched to a gene: 9. Germline assignment: CDR1 MNHEY and CDR2 SVGEGT.